The clone carrying this T cell receptor (beta chain) occurred a few times. The antigen is undetermined. RNA extraction gave at least 5 micrograms of total RNA per sample. Per germline, CDR1 ENHRY and CDR2 SYGVKD. J lost 6 bases, V lost 9 bases, and 9 bases had no gene match. The CDR3 has 14 residues. This sample is drawn from a study of blood T cells in healthy people across ages. The overall study: There was about one barcoded beta molecule captured by template switching per two T cells. Overall study findings and caveats: Observed TCR beta diversity per million T cells went down as age went up. This fall followed a roughly linear course with age.

A second PCR of about 7 to 12 cycles used a sample-barcoded 5' primer and a J-beta primer mix. Each TCR beta cDNA got a 12-nucleotide random molecular identifier. From the 5' RACE reads, TCRdb called clonotypes with MiXCR, one entry per CDR3 protein. Among around 1,500,000 distinct CDR3 sequences, 35% to 45% were seen once, and the ten largest hold 7.9%. Sequenced input: blood. The gene calls are TRBV10-3 and TRBJ2-1; 9 bases match TRBD2. This TCR came from a young woman in good health. The CDR3 DNA is TGTGCCATTAATAGCGGGAGAGGAGTCAATGAGCAGTTCTTC. Its translation: CAINSGRGVNEQFF.